The 8 T cell receptor beta chains reported below all come from one sample, sequenced in a study of CD8 T cells in ankylosing spondylitis. Study-level results: A TCR beta motif of eight highly homologous variants appeared characteristic of ankylosing spondylitis blood.

These TCRs' antigens remain unknown. TCRdb redid the calling of the 5' RACE reads with MiXCR, one entry per CDR3 protein. The sample records a few hundred thousand distinct CDR3 sequences, around 18% being singletons. Specimen: blood, either unsorted or a sorted T cell fraction (not recorded which). All receptors derive from a male donor with ankylosing spondylitis.

V usage is TRBV5-1 and J usage is TRBJ2-1; 8 bases match TRBD2. The CDR3 has 16 amino acids. Unmatched junction bases numbered 6, after V lost 0 bases and J lost 4 bases. CDR1 SGHRS and CDR2 YFSETQ come from the germline V gene. The CDR3, as DNA: TGCGCCAGCAGCTTGGCGGGACTAGAGCTTTACAATGAGCAGTTCTTC. Translation gives CASSLAGLELYNEQFF.

A few counts support this clonotype. The V call is TRBV5-1, the J call TRBJ1-2, with D possibly TRBD1 on 6 matching bases. The CDR3 runs to 13 residues. Germline assignment: CDR1 SGHRS and CDR2 YFSETQ. Trimming left V 0 bases short and J 3 bases short, with 6 bases between. CDR3 residues: CASSLDRDYGYTF. CDR3 DNA sequence: TGCGCCAGCAGCTTGGACAGGGACTATGGCTACACCTTC. The full variable domain, rest sourced from reference TRBV5-1 and TRBJ1-2, is KAGVTQTPRYLIKTRGQQVTLSCSPISGHRSVSWYQQTPGQGLQFLFEYFSETQRNKGNFPGRFSGRQFSNSRSEMNVSTLELGDSALYLCASSLDRDYGYTFGSGTRLTVV.

This clonotype was recorded a few times. The chain is built from TRBV7-9 and TRBJ2-7; no clear D. This CDR3 is 13 amino acids long. Per the germline V gene, CDR1 is SEHNR and CDR2 is FQNEAQ (reference sequence). V shed 4 bases and J shed 7 bases, with 14 bases lying between them. CDR3: CASSSSAFPEQYF. In DNA, the CDR3 is TGTGCCAGCAGCTCCAGCGCCTTTCCGGAGCAGTACTTC.

This clonotype showed up just a few times. The rearrangement joins TRBV12-3 or TRBV12-4 to TRBJ1-4; D is undetermined. The CDR3 loop spans 15 amino acids. V was trimmed by 6 bases and J by 7 bases, leaving 18 bases between them. Here the CDR3 reads CASSRASRGSEKLFF. CDR3 bases: TGTGCCAGCAGCCGGGCCTCAAGAGGGTCTGAAAAACTGTTTTTT.

This clonotype was observed at least ten times. The V and J genes are TRBV12-3 or TRBV12-4 and TRBJ1-2; TRBD1 might be the D (6 bases). This CDR3 is 16 amino acids long. The ends were cut back, 6 bases at V and 4 bases at J, with 21 bases in the middle. CDR3 region: CASSPIPTGGIYGYTF. CDR3 DNA sequence: TGTGCCAGCAGCCCGATCCCGACAGGAGGGATCTATGGCTACACCTTC.

This clonotype showed up just a few times. V usage is TRBV5-1 and J usage is TRBJ2-7, with a possible D match to TRBD1 (5 bases). The CDR3 length is 14 residues. V shed 0 bases and J shed 2 bases, with 9 bases lying between them. Germline lookup yields CDR1 SGHRS and CDR2 YFSETQ. As DNA, the CDR3 is TGCGCCAGCAGCTTGGAGGGGTTCCCCTACGAGCAGTACTTC. It is translated as CASSLEGFPYEQYF.

The CDR3 is CASSDGTSGSYTDTQYF. The DNA of the CDR3 is TGTGCCAGCAGCGACGGGACTAGCGGGAGTTACACAGATACGCAGTATTTT. The chain couples TRBV9 to TRBJ2-3; 14 bases agree with TRBD2. The CDR3 is made up of 17 amino acids. J was trimmed by 2 bases and V by 3 bases; bases with no gene match: 5. Germline-derived CDR1 and CDR2 are SGDLS and YYNGEE. Supplemented by reference TRBV9 and TRBJ2-3, the full variable domain reads DSGVTQTPKHLITATGQRVTLRCSPRSGDLSVYWYQQSLDQGLQFLIQYYNGEERAKGNILERFSAQQFPDLHSELNLSSLELGDSALYFCASSDGTSGSYTDTQYFGPGTRLTVL.

This clonotype was observed many times. The rearrangement uses TRBV12-3 or TRBV12-4 and TRBJ2-1; TRBD2 agrees at 10 bases. The CDR3 covers 15 residues. The trim removed 7 bases at V and 8 bases at J, leaving 11 bases unmatched. CDR3 protein: CASNVAGGFLHEQFF. The CDR3 coding sequence is TGTGCCAGCAACGTAGCGGGAGGATTCTTGCATGAGCAGTTCTTC.